Detailed here is one TCR beta chain. Its target antigen remains unknown. No base qualities exist here, and no much larger clone lies one base off it. V is cut by 4 bases and J by 9 bases, and the space between the germline ends is 22 bases. CDR1 and CDR2 are drawn from the germline V gene (reference sequence): LNHDA, SQIVND. The CDR3 starts with the cysteine, ends with the phenylalanine, and has 16 residues. Kept here is only the CDR3 DNA, which spans 48 bases and is read in frame from base 1. The sample belongs to a study of radiation and T cells in renal cell carcinoma (dated by TCRdb to 2018 to 2020). Turning to the overall study: The samples were obtained from a clinical trial, where primary renal cell carcinomas were treated with 15 Gy stereotactic body radiation therapy and then removed by nephrectomy 4 weeks afterward. In the 55 or so samples combined, fewer than 5 million unique CDR3 nucleotide sequences were found, encoding about 3 million unique CDR3 amino acid sequences. TCR beta sequencing covered around 50 samples in total, comprising some 25 tumors and around 27 peripheral blood samples.

Here is what the overall study found, with its caveats: Because pretreatment tumor biopsies were not available, the baseline intratumoral presence of clonotypes could not be determined. The single-armed trial design could not address effects of radiation dose or scheduling on the TCR repertoire. Tracking of blood repertoire dynamics stopped at roughly four weeks after treatment, with no follow-up past that point. An increase in top tumor clonotypes in blood was observed from baseline to 2 weeks post-radiation, followed by contraction by 4 weeks, which was taken to suggest transient expansion of tumor-resident clones.

This sample's time point label indicates: blood 2 weeks post-SBRT. Per the publication, the treatment or condition label means: 15 Gy SBRT to primary tumor, nephrectomy 4 weeks later. To track tumor-enriched clonotypes, serial peripheral blood was sampled from radiation-treated patients at baseline and at 2 weeks and 4 weeks after SBRT. Every patient's renal cell carcinoma showed clear cell pathology. Genomic DNA for TCR sequencing was prepared using the QIAamp DNA Blood Mini Kit (Qiagen). Only samples passing all quality control checks were included in the analyses. TCR beta libraries were generated from genomic DNA with the immunoSEQ kit, following the manufacturer's recommendations. Library preparation used a first multiplex PCR with proprietary primers, then a second PCR adding unique barcodes, with bead cleanups after each round. A positive control reaction and a negative control reaction, both provided in the kit, were run with every batch of samples. The final libraries were assessed on an Agilent 4200 TapeStation D1000 ScreenTape, pooled by volume, and quantified by qPCR. Sequencing ran on an Illumina NextSeq500 with a MidOutput 150-cycle cartridge, using 156 Read1 and 15 Index1 cycles with kit custom primers. The pooled library was loaded at around 1 pM with around 22% PhiX control spiked in. Per the source publication's procedure: The vendor-processed data were analyzed in R, and a clonotype was defined as all T cells that share the same CDR3 nucleotide sequence. For clone abundance analyses, frequencies were normalized to the 10,000 most abundant clones per sample. Public T cell clones, which averaged fewer than five per sample, were removed prior to analysis. Tumor-enriched clonotypes and baseline blood-enriched clonotypes were defined as those with an abundance difference of at least 32-fold between compartments. A beta-binomial differential abundance model was used to identify clonotypes that expanded or contracted between blood time points. Tumor-blood repertoire similarity was measured with the Baroni-Urbani and Buser coefficient, and groups were compared using two-tailed Wilcoxon tests in R. TCRdb's version of the immuneACCESS table is confined to in-frame rearrangements and falls short of the full clone set. An unresolved V gene accounts for under half of the shortfall where checked; the remainder is of unknown origin. V and J calls and clone size come straight from that table; D and trimming were deduced from the DNA. The sample contains about 130,000 clones, 80% to 90% of them found a single time. The top ten constitute approximately 2% of the sample.

The source of this sequence is a woman in her sixties with renal cell carcinoma. The sample here was blood, taken from a patient whose treatment included radiotherapy and nephrectomy. Rearrangement joined TRBV19 to TRBJ2-1, and TRBD2 may be the D gene, going by 6 matching bases. The bases are TGTGCCAGTAGTACCGCTAGGCGGGACGGTCACGGTGAGCAGTTCTTC. The translation is CASSTARRDGHGEQFF.